This T cell receptor beta chain came from a study of blood T cell repertoires in COVID-19. On the study more broadly: Specimens from acute and convalescent COVID-19 originated in the United States, Italy and Spain.

Donors were grouped by their self-reported clinical history. A COVID-19 case was met by exposed participants within 2 weeks before study entry. Germline V lookup: CDR1 SGHAT, CDR2 FQDESV (reference sequence). This CDR3 is built from 15 residues. Unmatched junction bases numbered 9, after V lost 5 bases and J lost 7 bases. TCRdb keeps only in-frame clones here, not all; method: immunoSEQ multiplex PCR. Among 150,000 or so clones, roughly nine tenths were seen once, and the ten largest hold roughly 3.9%. The chain recombines TRBV11-1 with TRBJ1-2; 11 nucleotides agree with TRBD1. This clonotype was sampled from a woman aged 40 to 49 who had been exposed to COVID-19. The sequencing input was PBMCs or T cells enriched from blood (not recorded which). The DNA for the CDR3 is TGTGCCAGCAGCGGACAGGGGGCTATAGGTTTTGGCTACACCTTC. Translating gives CASSGQGAIGFGYTF.